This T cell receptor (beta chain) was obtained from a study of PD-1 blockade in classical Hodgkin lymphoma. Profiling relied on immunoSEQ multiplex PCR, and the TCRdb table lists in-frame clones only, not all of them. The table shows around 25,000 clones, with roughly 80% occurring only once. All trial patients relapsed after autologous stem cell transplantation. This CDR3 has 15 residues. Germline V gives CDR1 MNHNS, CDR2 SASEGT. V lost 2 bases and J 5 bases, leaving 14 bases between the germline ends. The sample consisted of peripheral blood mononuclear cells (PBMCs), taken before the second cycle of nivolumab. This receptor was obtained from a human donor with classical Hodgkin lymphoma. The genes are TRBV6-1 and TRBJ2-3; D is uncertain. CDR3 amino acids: CASSETITGGDTQYF. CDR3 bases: TGTGCCAGCAGTGAAACGATTACCGGTGGAGATACGCAGTATTTT.